This TCR beta chain was observed in a study of CD8 T cells in ankylosing spondylitis. The study's findings and limits: Roughly eight highly homologous variants made up a TCR beta motif that seemed to typify ankylosing spondylitis blood. There were earlier reports of some motif variants in reactive arthritis synovial fluid and blood.

TCR beta libraries were made by quantitative 5'-RACE with molecular barcodes. One entry per CDR3 protein results from TCRdb running MiXCR on the 5' RACE reads. This sample carries some 800,000 distinct CDR3 sequences, over 9.5% of them seen once, and the ten largest clones take 0.51%. The CDR3 consists of 16 residues. This clonotype has only a few counts. The antigen remains unidentified. The material sequenced was blood, either unsorted or a sorted T cell fraction (not recorded which). The rearrangement links TRBV21-1 to TRBJ2-3; the table's D call, TRBD1, has no DNA check behind it. TRBV21-1 is annotated as a pseudogene. This clonotype originated in a male donor with ankylosing spondylitis. The CDR3 DNA reads TGTGCCAGCAGCTTAATCCAGGGGGAAAGGACAGATACGCAGTATTTT. Translating it yields CASSLIQGERTDTQYF.